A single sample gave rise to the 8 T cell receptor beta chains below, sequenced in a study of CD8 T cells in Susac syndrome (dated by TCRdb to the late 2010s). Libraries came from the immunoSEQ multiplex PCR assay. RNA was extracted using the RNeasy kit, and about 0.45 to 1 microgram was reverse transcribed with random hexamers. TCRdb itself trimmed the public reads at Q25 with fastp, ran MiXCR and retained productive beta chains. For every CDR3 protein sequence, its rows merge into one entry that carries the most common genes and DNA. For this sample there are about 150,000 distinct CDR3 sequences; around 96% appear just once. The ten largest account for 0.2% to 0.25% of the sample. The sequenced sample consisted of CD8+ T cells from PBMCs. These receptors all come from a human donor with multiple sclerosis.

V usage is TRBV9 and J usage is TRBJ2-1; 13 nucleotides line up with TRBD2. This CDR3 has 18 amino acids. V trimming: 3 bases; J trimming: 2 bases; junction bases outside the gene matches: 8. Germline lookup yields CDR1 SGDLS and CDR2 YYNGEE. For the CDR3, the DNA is TGTGCCAGCAGCGCGACTAGCGGGGGGCCACAGGCCTACAATGAGCAGTTCTTC. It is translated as CASSATSGGPQAYNEQFF.

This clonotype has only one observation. The CDR3 here is CASMFGETQYF. The DNA for the CDR3 is TGTGCCAGCATGTTTGGCGAGACCCAGTACTTC. The chain links TRBV6-2 or TRBV6-3 to TRBJ2-5; D is ambiguous. This CDR3 spans 11 amino acids. Per the germline V gene, CDR1 is MNHEY and CDR2 is SVGEGT. V dropped 7 bases and J dropped 5 bases, with 8 bases sitting between them.

This chain's CDR3 is CASSPRGVGEQETQYF. CDR3 bases: TGTGCCAGCAGCCCCCGGGGGGTTGGGGAACAAGAGACCCAGTACTTC. The chain uses TRBV28 and TRBJ2-5; 7 positions match TRBD2. Germline V gene lookup returns CDR1 MDHEN and CDR2 SYDVKM. After removal of 6 bases from V and 2 bases from J, the junction contained 12 bases not matched to a gene. This CDR3 has 16 residues.

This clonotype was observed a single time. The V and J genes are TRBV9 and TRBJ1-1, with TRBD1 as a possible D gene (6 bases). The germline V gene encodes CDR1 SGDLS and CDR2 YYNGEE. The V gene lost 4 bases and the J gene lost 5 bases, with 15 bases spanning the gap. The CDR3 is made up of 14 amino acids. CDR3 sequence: CASSPQGISTEAFF. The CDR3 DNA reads TGTGCCAGCAGCCCCCAGGGGATTTCAACTGAAGCTTTCTTT.

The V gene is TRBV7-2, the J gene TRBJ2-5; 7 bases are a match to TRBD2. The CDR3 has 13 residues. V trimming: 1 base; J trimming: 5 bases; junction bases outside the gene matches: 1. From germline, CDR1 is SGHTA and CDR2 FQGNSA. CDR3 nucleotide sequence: TGTGCCAGCAGCTTAGTGGGGGGGGAGACCCAGTACTTC. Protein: CASSLVGGETQYF.

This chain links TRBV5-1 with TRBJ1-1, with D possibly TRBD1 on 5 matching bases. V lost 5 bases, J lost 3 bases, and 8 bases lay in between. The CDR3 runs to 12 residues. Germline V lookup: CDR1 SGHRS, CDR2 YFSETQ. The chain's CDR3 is CASSVGHTEAFF. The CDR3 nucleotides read TGCGCCAGCAGTGTGGGGCACACTGAAGCTTTCTTT.

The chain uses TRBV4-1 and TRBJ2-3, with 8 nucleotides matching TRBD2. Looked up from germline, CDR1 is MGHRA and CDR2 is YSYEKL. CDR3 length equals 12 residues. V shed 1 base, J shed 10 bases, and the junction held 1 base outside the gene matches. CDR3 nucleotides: TGCGCCAGCAGCCAAGTGCGGGGGGCGCAGTATTTT. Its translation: CASSQVRGAQYF.

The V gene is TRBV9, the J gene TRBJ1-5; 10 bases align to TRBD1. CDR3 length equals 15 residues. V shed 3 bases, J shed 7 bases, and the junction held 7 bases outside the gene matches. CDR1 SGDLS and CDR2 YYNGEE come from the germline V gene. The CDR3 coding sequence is TGTGCCAGCAGCGGAGGGACAGGGGCTGGACAGCCCCAGCATTTT. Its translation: CASSGGTGAGQPQHF.